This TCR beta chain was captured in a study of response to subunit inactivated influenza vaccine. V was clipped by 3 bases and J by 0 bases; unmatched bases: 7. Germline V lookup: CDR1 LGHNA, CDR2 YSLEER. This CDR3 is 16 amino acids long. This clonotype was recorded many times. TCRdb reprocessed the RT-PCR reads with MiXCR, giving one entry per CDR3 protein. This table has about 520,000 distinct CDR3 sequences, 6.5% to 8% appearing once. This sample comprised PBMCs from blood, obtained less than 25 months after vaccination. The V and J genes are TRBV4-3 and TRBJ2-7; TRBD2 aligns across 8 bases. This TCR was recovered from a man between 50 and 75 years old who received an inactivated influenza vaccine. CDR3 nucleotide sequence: TGCGCCAGCAGCCAGGGTAGTAGCGGGGCCTCCTACGAGCAGTACTTC. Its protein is CASSQGSSGASYEQYF.